Shown below are 5 T cell receptor beta chains from a single sample sequenced in a study of CXCR3-negative and CXCR3-positive naive CD8 T cells. UMI-labeled 5' RACE TRB cDNA libraries were prepared from the cells. TCRdb re-called the 5' RACE reads; every CDR3 protein appears as one record, without DNA. This repertoire includes 100,000 to 150,000 distinct CDR3 sequences. Sequenced: naive CXCR3- CD8+ T cells from blood. Subset in this sample: CD45RO-CCR7+CD27+CD95- naive CD8+ T cells lacking CXCR3 (TNR3-). Receptors originate from a human donor in good health. Some clones in this sample may be carry-over from other donors' samples.

V and J are TRBV29-1 and TRBJ2-7. This CDR3 has 15 residues. Per germline, CDR1 SQVTM and CDR2 ANQGSEA. The chain's CDR3 is CSVEGVKGNSYEQYF.

The chain links TRBV28 to TRBJ1-5; as DNA is missing, the TRBD1 call by TCRdb cannot be tested. Germline V gives CDR1 MDHEN, CDR2 SYDVKM. The CDR3 totals 14 residues. The CDR3 is CASSFYRESQPQHF.

The V call is TRBV2, the J call TRBJ1-1. From germline, CDR1 is SNHLY and CDR2 FYNNEI. CDR3 size: 11 residues. The CDR3 spells CASSRVTEAFF.

The rearrangement uses TRBV28 and TRBJ2-3; the TRBD1 assignment by TCRdb is unverifiable without DNA. The CDR3 is 14 amino acids. The V gene's germline CDR1 is MDHEN and CDR2 SYDVKM. This CDR3 is CASTGTGAADTQYF.

This chain connects TRBV7-9 to TRBJ2-3; TCRdb reports TRBD1, a call that lacks DNA to check it against. CDR1 is SEHNR, CDR2 FQNEAQ, per germline (reference sequence). The CDR3 spans 15 residues. The CDR3 protein is CASSYRGRSTDTQYF.